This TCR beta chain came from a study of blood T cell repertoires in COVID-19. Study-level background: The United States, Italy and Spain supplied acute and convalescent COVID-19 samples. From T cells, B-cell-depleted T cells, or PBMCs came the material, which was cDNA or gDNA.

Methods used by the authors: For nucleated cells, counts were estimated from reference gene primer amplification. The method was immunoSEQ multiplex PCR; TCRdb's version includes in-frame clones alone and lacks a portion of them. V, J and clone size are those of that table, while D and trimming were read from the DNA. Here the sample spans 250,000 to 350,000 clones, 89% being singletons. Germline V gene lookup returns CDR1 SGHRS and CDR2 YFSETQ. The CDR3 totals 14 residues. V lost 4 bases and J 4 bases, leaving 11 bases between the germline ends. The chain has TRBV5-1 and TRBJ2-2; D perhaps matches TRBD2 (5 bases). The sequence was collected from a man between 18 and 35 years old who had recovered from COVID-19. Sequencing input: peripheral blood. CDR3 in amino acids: CASSSLSGTGELFF. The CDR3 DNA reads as TGCGCCAGCAGCAGCTTGAGCGGCACCGGGGAGCTGTTTTTT.